The rows below give T cell receptor beta chains drawn from one sample of a study of identical twins. One entry per CDR3 protein, called by TCRdb with MiXCR from the 5' RACE reads. The sample lists 240,000 or so distinct CDR3 sequences, 5.5% to 7% seen once, with around 3.4% in the top ten. The sample was also reused in another study, on yellow fever vaccine responses in identical twins.

Sequencing was performed on memory (CD45RO+) T cells sorted from blood. Every receptor here comes from a woman between 18 and 29 years old in good health. The CDR3 runs from the conserved cysteine through the conserved F or W. The D gene is left open where the match is weak. A clone size is listed for some rows: how often the clone was seen (once, few, many), or a class if it is expanded.

v_call	j_call	clone_size	d_call	cdr3_length	cdr3_nt	cdr3_aa
TRBV12-3/TRBV12-4	TRBJ2-7	many	TRBD1	14	TGTGCCAGCACTATCCGGGACAGGTTCAACGAGCAGTACTTC	CASTIRDRFNEQYF
TRBV5-1	TRBJ2-5	.	TRBD2	15	TGCGCCAGCAGCTTGGATAGCGGGGGCCGGGAGACCCAGTACTTC	CASSLDSGGRETQYF
TRBV20-1	TRBJ2-5	few	TRBD2	13	TGCAGTGGGGGGGGATCTGTTGGTGAGACCCAGTACTTC	CSGGGSVGETQYF
TRBV20-1	TRBJ2-3	.	.	11	TGCAGTGCTATTCTGCCAGATACGCAGTATTTT	CSAILPDTQYF
TRBV20-1	TRBJ2-7	.	TRBD2	14	TGCAGTGCGCCGTCTAGCGGAGAGTTATACGAGCAGTACTTC	CSAPSSGELYEQYF
TRBV29-1	TRBJ2-7	many	TRBD2	14	TGCAGCGTTGGGGCGGTAGCGGGTAACTACGAGCAGTACTTC	CSVGAVAGNYEQYF
TRBV12-3/TRBV12-4	TRBJ1-5	many	.	15	TGTGCCAGCAGGATGGGGGGGGCGCGAAATCAGCCCCAGCATTTT	CASRMGGARNQPQHF
TRBV19	TRBJ2-2	few	.	15	TGTGCCAGTAGTCGGGACCCACGAGGGACCGGGGAGCTGTTTTTT	CASSRDPRGTGELFF
TRBV14	TRBJ1-1	.	.	12	TGTGCCAGCAACGGGGGGAGCACTGAAGCTTTCTTT	CASNGGSTEAFF
TRBV6-1	TRBJ1-2	.	.	14	TGTGCCAGCAGCCGGACTCTAGCCAACTATGGCTACACCTTC	CASSRTLANYGYTF
TRBV4-1	TRBJ2-1	few	TRBD1	16	TGCGCCAGCAGCCAAGATGGGGGCAGGGGGCGTAATGAGCAGTTCTTC	CASSQDGGRGRNEQFF
TRBV7-9	TRBJ2-7	many	TRBD1	16	TGTGCCAGCAGCTTTCAACAGGGGGCGTTTTCCTACGAGCAGTACTTC	CASSFQQGAFSYEQYF
TRBV6-1	TRBJ1-3	few	.	14	TGTGCCAGCAGTCGGGACTGCTCTGGAAACACCATATATTTT	CASSRDCSGNTIYF
TRBV6-1	TRBJ2-2	.	.	15	TGTGCCAGCAGTGAAGGGGTCGGGAACACCGGGGAGCTGTTTTTT	CASSEGVGNTGELFF
TRBV6-1	TRBJ1-6	.	TRBD1	15	TGTGCCAGCAATAGACAGGGGGCGACCGGTTCACCCCTCCACTTT	CASNRQGATGSPLHF
TRBV28	TRBJ1-1	many	TRBD1	14	TGTGCCAGCAGTTTCCCACAGGGGTCCCCCGGAGCTTTCTTT	CASSFPQGSPGAFF
TRBV5-1	TRBJ2-7	many	.	12	TGCGCCAGCAGCTTGGATGACAGCGGGCAGTACTTC	CASSLDDSGQYF
TRBV7-8	TRBJ2-2	many	.	16	TGTGCCAGCAGCCCAGGACAGTTCGCGAACACCGGGGAGCTGTTTTTT	CASSPGQFANTGELFF
TRBV5-1	TRBJ2-1	few	TRBD2	13	TGCGCCAGCAGCTTGGACGGCGGGAGGGGCGGATTCTTC	CASSLDGGRGGFF
TRBV5-1	TRBJ1-2	few	TRBD1	16	TGCGCCAGCAGCGCTTCGACAGGGATCGCTAACTATGGCTACACCTTC	CASSASTGIANYGYTF
TRBV7-2	TRBJ1-1	many	.	14	TGTGCCAGCAGCTTAGGGTCTACTGGGCTTGAAGCTTTCTTT	CASSLGSTGLEAFF
TRBV20-1	TRBJ2-3	few	.	16	TGCAGTGCTAGACGAAACCGGGGGAGTATTGCAGATACGCAGTATTTT	CSARRNRGSIADTQYF
TRBV29-1	TRBJ2-7	many	.	12	TGCAGCGTTGACCGAGGGGGAGGGGAGCAGTACTTC	CSVDRGGGEQYF
TRBV9	TRBJ2-5	.	.	11	TGTGCCAGCGGAACCCAAGAGACCCAGTACTTC	CASGTQETQYF
TRBV15	TRBJ1-2	few	.	15	TGTGCCACCAGCAGAGATTCAGGTTTTTCCTATGGCTACACCTTC	CATSRDSGFSYGYTF
TRBV5-1	TRBJ2-5	.	TRBD2	16	TGCGCCAGCAGCTTGATGGTGGGAGGGCCCGGGGAGACCCAGTACTTC	CASSLMVGGPGETQYF
TRBV7-9	TRBJ2-1	few	.	14	TGTGCCAGCAGCCTTTTTGGACAGAACAATGAGCAGTTCTTC	CASSLFGQNNEQFF
TRBV12-3/TRBV12-4	TRBJ1-6	many	TRBD1	13	TGTGCCACCAACAGGGGGGGTAATTCACCCCTCCACTTT	CATNRGGNSPLHF
TRBV6-1	TRBJ1-1	.	.	13	TGTGCCAGCACCTCAGGGGCGAGCACTGAAGCTTTCTTT	CASTSGASTEAFF
TRBV20-1	TRBJ2-3	.	.	13	TGCAGTGCTAGACTCGGACCTACAGATACGCAGTATTTT	CSARLGPTDTQYF
TRBV4-1	TRBJ1-4	.	.	15	TGCGCCAGCAGCCAAGAATCTGGGGAAAAGGAAAAACTGTTTTTT	CASSQESGEKEKLFF
TRBV6-2/TRBV6-3	TRBJ2-3	many	TRBD1	15	TGTGCCAGCAGTTTGACAGGGGGCGGGGGAGATACGCAGTATTTT	CASSLTGGGGDTQYF
TRBV6-1	TRBJ2-7	.	TRBD1	15	TGTGCCAGCAGTGAAAGGGGAACAGGGGGCTACGAGCAGTACTTC	CASSERGTGGYEQYF
TRBV18	TRBJ2-2	once	.	14	TGTGCCAGCTCACGTTACCCTGACACCGGGGAGCTGTTTTTT	CASSRYPDTGELFF
TRBV29-1	TRBJ1-4	many	TRBD1	14	TGCAGCGTTGCGGGGACAGGGGCTAATGAAAAACTGTTTTTT	CSVAGTGANEKLFF
TRBV7-9	TRBJ2-2	.	.	15	TGTGCCAGCACCCCAGTGCCAGGCCGCACCGGGGAGCTGTTTTTT	CASTPVPGRTGELFF
TRBV5-1	TRBJ2-2	many	TRBD2	18	TGCGCCAGCAGCCCCTTTTTTACTAGCGGGAGTCGGACCGGGGAGCTGTTTTTT	CASSPFFTSGSRTGELFF
TRBV4-1	TRBJ2-2	.	TRBD1	18	TGCGCCAGCAGCCCCCGACAGGGGGAGAATGGGTGGACCGGGGAGCTGTTTTTT	CASSPRQGENGWTGELFF
TRBV11-2	TRBJ1-1	many	.	16	TGTGCCAGCAGCTCGGCAGACAGGATGATGAACACTGAAGCTTTCTTT	CASSSADRMMNTEAFF
TRBV12-3/TRBV12-4	TRBJ1-1	.	.	16	TGTGCCAGCAGTTTAAGGGGCGGATCAAGGAACGCTGAAGCTTTCTTT	CASSLRGGSRNAEAFF
TRBV20-1	TRBJ2-5	many	.	11	TGCAGTGGGGGGCTCCAAGAGACCCAGTACTTC	CSGGLQETQYF
TRBV2	TRBJ2-7	many	TRBD2	14	TGTGCCAGCAGTGGGACTAGCGGGAGCTTTGAGCAGTACTTC	CASSGTSGSFEQYF
TRBV5-1	TRBJ2-5	many	.	14	TGCGCCAGCAGCTTGGCCAGCGTAGGGGAGACCCAGTACTTC	CASSLASVGETQYF
TRBV12-3/TRBV12-4	TRBJ2-7	few	TRBD2	14	TGTGCCAGCAGTCTTAGCGGGAGTTCTCACGAGCAGTACTTC	CASSLSGSSHEQYF
TRBV2	TRBJ1-2	many	.	14	TGTGCCAGCACGCCGGACCCTGCGGGCTATGGCTACACCTTC	CASTPDPAGYGYTF
TRBV14	TRBJ1-6	few	.	14	TGTGCCAGCAGCCCAGCGACAGTTAATTCACCCCTCCACTTT	CASSPATVNSPLHF
TRBV12-3/TRBV12-4	TRBJ1-2	many	.	15	TGTGCCAGCAGTTTACTTGGGGGGACTAACTATGGCTACACCTTC	CASSLLGGTNYGYTF
TRBV12-3/TRBV12-4	TRBJ2-1	.	TRBD1	16	TGTGCCAGCAGTTTTACTGTGGGACAGCTTTACAATGAGCAGTTCTTC	CASSFTVGQLYNEQFF
TRBV5-6	TRBJ2-2	.	.	16	TGTGCCAGCAGCACCGGGGCCACCTATAAAACCGGGGAGCTGTTTTTT	CASSTGATYKTGELFF
TRBV7-2	TRBJ2-5	many	.	14	TGTGCCAGCAGCTTAGTTCTGGGTCCAGAGACCCAGTACTTC	CASSLVLGPETQYF